This T cell receptor beta chain was recorded in a study of glioma-infiltrating T cells after dendritic cell vaccination. Turning to this clone: Antigen unknown.

The CDR3 length is 18 residues. V lost 4 bases to trimming and J lost 0 bases, with 18 bases between them. CDR1 and CDR2 (germline): MNHNS, SASEGT. None of the glioblastoma patients had an isocitrate dehydrogenase mutation. PBMC were collected before vaccination, two weeks after the third vaccination, and at progression. Using immunoSEQ multiplex PCR, the repertoire was profiled, and TCRdb retains in-frame clones only, with some absent. The data hold about 73,000 clones, with roughly 87% observed a single time. Study-level findings and limits: The cohort had few patients with full blood and tumor sets. Longer survival after dendritic cell vaccination followed higher pretreatment TIL content.

The rearrangement uses TRBV6-1 and TRBJ1-4; a possible D gene is TRBD1 (6 bases). This sample comprised blood, obtained before dendritic cell vaccination. The sequence was collected from a human donor with glioblastoma. The CDR3 sequence is CASSVPYPGHSTNEKLFF. In DNA, the CDR3 is TGTGCCAGCAGTGTCCCATATCCGGGACACTCAACTAATGAAAAACTGTTTTTT.